The clone carrying this T cell receptor (beta chain) qualifies as medium-sized. Its antigen is not known. In TCRdb, the 5' RACE reads were re-called with MiXCR into one record per CDR3 protein. The data contain approximately 1,800 distinct CDR3 sequences, 7.5% to 10% of them singletons. Time point described: sample taken at primary tumor resection. Samples were obtained from around 73 donors, all untreated early-stage non-small cell lung cancer patients. The sample is drawn from a study of spatial heterogeneity in lung cancer. Study-level background: Unique TCR and UMI combinations averaged more than ten appearances each in raw reads. Study-wide points: Intratumoral expanded alpha and beta TCR counts were found to track tumor mutation counts.

V lost 4 bases, J lost 2 bases, and 12 bases lay in between. The germline gives CDR1 LGHDT, CDR2 YNNKEL (reference sequence). The CDR3 runs 14 residues. Sample: lung tumor tissue, taken at surgery. The chain recombines TRBV3-1 with TRBJ2-7; D may be TRBD1 or TRBD2 (5 bases each). The receptor comes from a female donor with early-stage non-small cell lung cancer. In DNA form, the CDR3 reads TGTGCCAGCAGCCGAGGGGAGAGGGCCTACGAGCAGTACTTC. Protein sequence: CASSRGERAYEQYF.